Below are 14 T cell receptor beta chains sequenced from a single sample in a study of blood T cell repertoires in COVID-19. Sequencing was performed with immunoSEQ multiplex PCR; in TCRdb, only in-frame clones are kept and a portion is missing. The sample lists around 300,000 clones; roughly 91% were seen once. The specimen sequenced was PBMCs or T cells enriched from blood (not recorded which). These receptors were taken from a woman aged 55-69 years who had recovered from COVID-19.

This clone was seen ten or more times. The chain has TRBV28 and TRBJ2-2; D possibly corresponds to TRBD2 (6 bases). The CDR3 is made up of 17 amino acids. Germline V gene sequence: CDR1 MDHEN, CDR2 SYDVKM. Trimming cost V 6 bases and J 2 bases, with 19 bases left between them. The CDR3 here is CASRNPGLRKNTGELFF. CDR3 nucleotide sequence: TGTGCCAGCAGAAATCCGGGACTTCGAAAAAACACCGGGGAGCTGTTTTTT.

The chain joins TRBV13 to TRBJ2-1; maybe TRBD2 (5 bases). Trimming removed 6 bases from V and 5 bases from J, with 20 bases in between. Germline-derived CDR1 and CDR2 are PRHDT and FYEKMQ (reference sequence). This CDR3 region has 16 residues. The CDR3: CASSRTLVTGNNEQFF. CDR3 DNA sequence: TGTGCCAGCAGTCGCACACTAGTAACGGGGAACAATGAGCAGTTCTTC.

The CDR3 sequence: CASKGLRGTRNTEAFF. The CDR3 DNA sequence: TGTGCCAGCAAAGGGTTGCGGGGGACCCGGAACACTGAAGCTTTCTTT. The rearrangement uses TRBV28 and TRBJ1-1; D is perhaps TRBD1 (5 bases). Germline lookup yields CDR1 MDHEN and CDR2 SYDVKM. V gave up 7 bases and J gave up 1 base, with 19 bases separating them. The length of the CDR3 is 16 residues.

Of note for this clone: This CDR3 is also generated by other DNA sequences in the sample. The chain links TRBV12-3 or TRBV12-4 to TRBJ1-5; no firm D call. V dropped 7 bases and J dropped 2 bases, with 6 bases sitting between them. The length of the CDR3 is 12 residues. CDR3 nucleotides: TGTGCCAGCACCTCAGGCAATCAGCCCCAGCATTTT. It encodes CASTSGNQPQHF.

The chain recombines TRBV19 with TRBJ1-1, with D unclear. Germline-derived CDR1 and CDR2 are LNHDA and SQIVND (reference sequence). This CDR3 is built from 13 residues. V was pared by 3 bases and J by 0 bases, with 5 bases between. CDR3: CASSIRLNTEAFF. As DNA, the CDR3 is TGTGCCAGTAGTATCCGGTTGAACACTGAAGCTTTCTTT.

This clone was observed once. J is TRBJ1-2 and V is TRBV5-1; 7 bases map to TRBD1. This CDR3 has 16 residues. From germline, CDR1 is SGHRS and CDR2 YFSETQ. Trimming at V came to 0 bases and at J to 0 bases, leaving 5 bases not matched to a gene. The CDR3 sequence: CASSLGQGVPNYGYTF. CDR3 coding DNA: TGCGCCAGCAGCTTGGGACAGGGTGTTCCTAACTATGGCTACACCTTC.

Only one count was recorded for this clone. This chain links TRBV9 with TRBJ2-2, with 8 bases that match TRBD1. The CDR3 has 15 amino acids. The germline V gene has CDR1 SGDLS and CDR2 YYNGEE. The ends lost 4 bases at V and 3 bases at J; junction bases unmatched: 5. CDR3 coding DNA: TGTGCCAGCAGCACCCAGGGGGCGGACACCGGGGAGCTGTTTTTT. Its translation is CASSTQGADTGELFF.

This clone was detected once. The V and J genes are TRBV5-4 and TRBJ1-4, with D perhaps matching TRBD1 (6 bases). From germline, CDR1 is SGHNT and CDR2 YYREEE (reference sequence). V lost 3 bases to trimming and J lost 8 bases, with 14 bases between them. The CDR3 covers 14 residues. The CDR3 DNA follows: TGTGCCAGCAGCTACCGGACAGAGACCGAAAAACTGTTTTTT. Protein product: CASSYRTETEKLFF. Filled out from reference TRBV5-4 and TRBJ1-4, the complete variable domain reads ETGVTQSPTHLIKTRGQQVTLRCSSQSGHNTVSWYQQALGQGPQFIFQYYREEENGRGNFPPRFSGLQFPNYSSELNVNALELDDSALYLCASSYRTETEKLFFGSGTQLSVL.

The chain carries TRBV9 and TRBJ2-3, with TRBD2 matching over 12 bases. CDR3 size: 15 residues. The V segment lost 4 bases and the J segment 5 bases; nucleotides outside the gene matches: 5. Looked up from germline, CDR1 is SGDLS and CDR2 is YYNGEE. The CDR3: CASSPRLAGEDTQYF. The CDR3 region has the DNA TGTGCCAGCAGCCCCCGACTAGCGGGAGAAGATACGCAGTATTTT.

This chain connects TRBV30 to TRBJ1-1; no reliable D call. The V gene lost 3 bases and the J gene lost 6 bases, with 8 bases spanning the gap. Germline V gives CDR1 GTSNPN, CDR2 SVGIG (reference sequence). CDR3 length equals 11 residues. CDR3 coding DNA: TGTGCCTGGAGGGTCACGGCTGAAGCTTTCTTT. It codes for CAWRVTAEAFF.

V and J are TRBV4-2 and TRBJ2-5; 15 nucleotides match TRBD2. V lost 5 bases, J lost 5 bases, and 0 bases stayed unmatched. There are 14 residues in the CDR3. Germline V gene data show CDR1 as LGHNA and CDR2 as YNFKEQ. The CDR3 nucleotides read TGTGCCAGCAGCGGGACTAGCGGGGGGGAGACCCAGTACTTC. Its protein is CASSGTSGGETQYF.

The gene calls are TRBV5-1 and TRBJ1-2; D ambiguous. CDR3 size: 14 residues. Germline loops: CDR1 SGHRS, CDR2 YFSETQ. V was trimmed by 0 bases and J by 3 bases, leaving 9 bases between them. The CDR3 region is CASSLVGMDYGYTF. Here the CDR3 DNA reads TGCGCCAGCAGCTTGGTGGGCATGGACTATGGCTACACCTTC.

The CDR3 region has the DNA TGTGCCAGCAGTAAACAGGCCAACACTGAAGCTTTCTTT. It codes for CASSKQANTEAFF. The chain combines TRBV12-3 or TRBV12-4 with TRBJ1-1; possibly TRBD1 for D (5 bases). Trimming cost V 5 bases and J 2 bases, with 9 bases left between them. The CDR3 runs 13 residues.

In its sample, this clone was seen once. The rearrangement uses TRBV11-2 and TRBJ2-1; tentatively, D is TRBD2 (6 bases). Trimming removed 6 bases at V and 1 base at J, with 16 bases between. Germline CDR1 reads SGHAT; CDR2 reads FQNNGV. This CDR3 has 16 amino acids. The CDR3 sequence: CASRKGAGRSYNEQFF. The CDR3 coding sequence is TGTGCCAGCAGAAAAGGGGCGGGAAGGTCCTACAATGAGCAGTTCTTC.